This TCR beta chain was found in a study of cytomegalovirus exposure and HLA in healthy donors. V lost 7 bases to trimming and J lost 3 bases, with 15 bases between them. Germline V gene data show CDR1 as MDHEN and CDR2 as SYDVKM. CDR3 length: 14 residues. PCR was performed using 60 Vbeta and 13 Jbeta primers. Per the original data handling: About 80 million unique TCR beta chains, some 9.9 million of them shared, were counted by a later analysis. Clones were read by immunoSEQ multiplex PCR, and TCRdb kept only the in-frame ones, dropping some. The DNA gave D and trimming, while V, J and clone size come from that table. The sample records under 130,000 clones, 65% to 85% being singletons.

The sample consisted of PBMCs. The TCR was taken from a man between 18 and 29 years old in good health and CMV-seronegative. The rearrangement joins TRBV28 to TRBJ1-1; a possible D gene is TRBD1 (5 bases). CDR3 nucleotide sequence: TGTGCCAGCACCCTATTGAAAGGGGACACTGAAGCTTTCTTT. Translated, it gives CASTLLKGDTEAFF.